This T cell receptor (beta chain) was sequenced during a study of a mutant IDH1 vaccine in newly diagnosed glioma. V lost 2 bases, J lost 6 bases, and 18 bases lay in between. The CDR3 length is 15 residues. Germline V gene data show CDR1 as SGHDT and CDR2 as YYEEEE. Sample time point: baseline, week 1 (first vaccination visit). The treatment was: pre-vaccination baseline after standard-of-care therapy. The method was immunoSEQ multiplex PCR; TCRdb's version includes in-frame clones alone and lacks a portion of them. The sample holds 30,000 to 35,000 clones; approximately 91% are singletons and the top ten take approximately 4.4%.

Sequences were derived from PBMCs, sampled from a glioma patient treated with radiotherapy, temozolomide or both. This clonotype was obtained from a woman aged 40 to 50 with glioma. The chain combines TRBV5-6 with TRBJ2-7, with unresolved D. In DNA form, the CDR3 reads TGTGCCAGCAGCTTAGGACCGATGTCCCCTATCGAGCAGTACTTC. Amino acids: CASSLGPMSPIEQYF.